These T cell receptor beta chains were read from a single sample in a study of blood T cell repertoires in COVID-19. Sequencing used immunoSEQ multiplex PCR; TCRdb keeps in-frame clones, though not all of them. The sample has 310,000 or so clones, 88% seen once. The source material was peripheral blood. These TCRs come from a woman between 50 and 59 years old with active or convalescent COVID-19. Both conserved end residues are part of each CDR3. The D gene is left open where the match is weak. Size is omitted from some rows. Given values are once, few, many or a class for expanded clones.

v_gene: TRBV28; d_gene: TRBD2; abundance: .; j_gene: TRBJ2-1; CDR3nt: TGTGCCAGCACCCTCGGGCTAGCGGACGTCAATGAGCAGTTCTTC; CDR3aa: CASTLGLADVNEQFF
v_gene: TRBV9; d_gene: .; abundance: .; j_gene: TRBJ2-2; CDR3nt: TGTGCCAGCAGCGTAGAGGGGACACCCGTCACCGGGGAGCTGTTTTTT; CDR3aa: CASSVEGTPVTGELFF
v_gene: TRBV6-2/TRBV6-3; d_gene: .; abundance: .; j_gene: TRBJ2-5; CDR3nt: TGTGCCAGCAGCAAGCGGCAAGAGACCCAGTACTTC; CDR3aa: CASSKRQETQYF
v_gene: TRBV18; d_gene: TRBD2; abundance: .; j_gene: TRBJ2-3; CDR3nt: TGTGCCAGCTCACTTTGGAGCGGGATAATGGCAGATACGCAGTATTTT; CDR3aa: CASSLWSGIMADTQYF
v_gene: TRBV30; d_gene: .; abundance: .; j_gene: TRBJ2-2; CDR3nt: TGTGCCTGGAGCCTGTCGTGGAGCACCGGGGAGCTGTTTTTT; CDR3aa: CAWSLSWSTGELFF
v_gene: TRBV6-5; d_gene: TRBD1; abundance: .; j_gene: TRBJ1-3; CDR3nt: TGTGCCAGCAGACTCAGGGGGTCTGGAAACACCATATATTTT; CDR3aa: CASRLRGSGNTIYF
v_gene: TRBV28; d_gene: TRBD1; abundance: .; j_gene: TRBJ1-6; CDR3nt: TGTGCCAGCAGACGAACCGACAGGGTAGATTCACCCCTCCACTTT; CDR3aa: CASRRTDRVDSPLHF
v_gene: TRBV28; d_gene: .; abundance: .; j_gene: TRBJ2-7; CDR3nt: TGTGCCAGCAGGGGGGGAAGAGGGTCCTCCTACGAGCAGTACTTC; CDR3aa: CASRGGRGSSYEQYF
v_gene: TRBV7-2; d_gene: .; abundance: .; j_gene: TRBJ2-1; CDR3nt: TGTGCCAGCAGCTTCCGCAATGAGCAGTTCTTC; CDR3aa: CASSFRNEQFF
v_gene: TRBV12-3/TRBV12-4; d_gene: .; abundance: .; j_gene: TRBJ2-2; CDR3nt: TGTGCCAGCAGTCGGGATTACACCGGGGAGCTGTTTTTT; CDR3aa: CASSRDYTGELFF
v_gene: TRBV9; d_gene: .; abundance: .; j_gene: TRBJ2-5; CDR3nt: TGTGCCAGCAGCGTACAGGGAAACTACCAAGAGACCCAGTACTTC; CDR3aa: CASSVQGNYQETQYF
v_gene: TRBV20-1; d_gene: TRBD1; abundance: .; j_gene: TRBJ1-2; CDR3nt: TGCAGTGCTAGTCCCGGACAGGGCTATGGCTACACCTTC; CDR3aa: CSASPGQGYGYTF
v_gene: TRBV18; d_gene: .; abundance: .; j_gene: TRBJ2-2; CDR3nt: TGTGCCAGCTCACCCCTTGTAGGGGCCCTGAACACCGGGGAGCTGTTTTTT; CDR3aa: CASSPLVGALNTGELFF
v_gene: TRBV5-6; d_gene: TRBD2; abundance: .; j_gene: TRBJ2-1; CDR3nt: TGTGCCAGCAGCTTGGATTCTAGCGGGGGGTTTGAGCAGTTCTTC; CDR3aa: CASSLDSSGGFEQFF
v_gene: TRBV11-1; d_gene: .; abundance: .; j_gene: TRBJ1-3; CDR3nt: TGTGCCAGCAGCTTCGGACCGGGAGCTGGAAACACCATATATTTT; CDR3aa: CASSFGPGAGNTIYF
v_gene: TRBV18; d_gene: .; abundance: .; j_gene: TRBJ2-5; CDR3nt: TGTGCCAGCTCACCGGGCACAAAACAGGGAGAGACCCAGTACTTC; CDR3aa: CASSPGTKQGETQYF
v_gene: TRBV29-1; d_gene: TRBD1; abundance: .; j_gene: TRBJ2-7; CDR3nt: TGCAGCTCCTGGGACAGGGGCGGCAACGAGCAGTACTTC; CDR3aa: CSSWDRGGNEQYF
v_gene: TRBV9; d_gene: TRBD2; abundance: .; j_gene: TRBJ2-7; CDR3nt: TGTGCCAGCAGCGTAGCCGGGACTAGCGGAAGTTACGAGCAGTACTTC; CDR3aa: CASSVAGTSGSYEQYF
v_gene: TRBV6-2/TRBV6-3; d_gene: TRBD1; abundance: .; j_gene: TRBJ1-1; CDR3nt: TGTGCCAGCAGTTATCCGGGACAGTCGAACACTGAAGCTTTCTTT; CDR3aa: CASSYPGQSNTEAFF
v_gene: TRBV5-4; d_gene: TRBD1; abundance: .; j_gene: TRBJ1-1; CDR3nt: TGTGCCAGCAGCGTCCGGGACAGGGGGCGGACTGAAGCTTTCTTT; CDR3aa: CASSVRDRGRTEAFF
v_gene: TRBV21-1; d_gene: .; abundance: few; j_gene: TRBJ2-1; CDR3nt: TGTGCCAGCAGCCGGCCGGCGGCGGGATCTAGGATCTTC; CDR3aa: CASSRPAAGSRIF
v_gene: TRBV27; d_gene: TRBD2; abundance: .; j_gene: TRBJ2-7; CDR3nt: TGTGCCAGCAGTATTGCTAGCGGACCCTACGAGCAGTACTTC; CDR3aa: CASSIASGPYEQYF
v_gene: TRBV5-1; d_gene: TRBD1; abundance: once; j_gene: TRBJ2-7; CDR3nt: TGCGCCAGCAGCTGGGACAGGGCCTTTGGGGGCGAGCAGTACTTC; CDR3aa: CASSWDRAFGGEQYF
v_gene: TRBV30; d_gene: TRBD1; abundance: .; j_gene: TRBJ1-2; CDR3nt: TGTGCCTGGAGTGTACAGGGGGGACCGCACTATGGCTACACCTTC; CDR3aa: CAWSVQGGPHYGYTF
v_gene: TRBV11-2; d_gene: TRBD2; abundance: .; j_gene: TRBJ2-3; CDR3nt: TGTGCCAGCAGCTTTCTAGCGGGGGCCACAGATACGCAGTATTTT; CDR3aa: CASSFLAGATDTQYF
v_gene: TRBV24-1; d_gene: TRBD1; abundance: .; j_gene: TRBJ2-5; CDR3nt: TGTGCCACCAGTGATGGGGGGACAGGGGGCAAAGAGACCCAGTACTTC; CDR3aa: CATSDGGTGGKETQYF
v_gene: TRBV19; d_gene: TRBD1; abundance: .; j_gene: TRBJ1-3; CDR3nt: TGTGCCAGTATTCCGACAGGGGCCGTGGGAAACACCATATATTTT; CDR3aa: CASIPTGAVGNTIYF
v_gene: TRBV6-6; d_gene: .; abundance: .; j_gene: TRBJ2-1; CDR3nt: TGTGCCAGCAGTCACGTGGGGGGTTACAATGAGCAGTTCTTC; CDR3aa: CASSHVGGYNEQFF
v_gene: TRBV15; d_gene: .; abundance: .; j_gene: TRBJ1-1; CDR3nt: TGTGCCACCAGCAGAGGTCCAGGGGAAAACACTGAAGCTTTCTTT; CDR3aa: CATSRGPGENTEAFF
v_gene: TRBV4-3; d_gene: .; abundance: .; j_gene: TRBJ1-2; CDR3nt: TGCGCCAGCAGCCATGACCCGTTGGAGAGGATGCGAGGCTACACCTTC; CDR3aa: CASSHDPLERMRGYTF
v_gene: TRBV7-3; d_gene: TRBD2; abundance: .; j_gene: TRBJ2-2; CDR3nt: TGTGCCAGCAGCACCGGGACTATCAACACCGGGGAGCTGTTTTTT; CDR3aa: CASSTGTINTGELFF
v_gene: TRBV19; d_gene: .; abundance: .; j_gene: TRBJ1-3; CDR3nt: TGTGCCAGTAGTGGAGACAGTTGGGGGCCTGGAAACACCATATATTTT; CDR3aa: CASSGDSWGPGNTIYF
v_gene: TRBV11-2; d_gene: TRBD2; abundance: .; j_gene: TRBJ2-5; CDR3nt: TGTGCCAGCAGCTTAGAACGACTAGCGGGAGTAGAGACCCAGTACTTC; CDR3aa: CASSLERLAGVETQYF
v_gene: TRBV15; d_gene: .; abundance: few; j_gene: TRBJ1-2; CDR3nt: TGTGCCACCAGCAGAGAAGAAGGGGATGGCTACACCTTC; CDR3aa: CATSREEGDGYTF
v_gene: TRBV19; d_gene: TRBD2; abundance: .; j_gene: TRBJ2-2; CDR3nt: TGTGCCAGCTTAGCGGGAGGCCCAACCGGGGAGCTGTTTTTT; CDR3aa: CASLAGGPTGELFF
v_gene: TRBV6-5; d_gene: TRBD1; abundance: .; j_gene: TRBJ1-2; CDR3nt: TGTGCCAGCAGTTTCACAGGGGTGGAAGGCTACACCTTC; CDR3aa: CASSFTGVEGYTF
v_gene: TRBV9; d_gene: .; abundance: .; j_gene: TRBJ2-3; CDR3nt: TGTGCCAGCAGCGTAGAGGTCTTCGGAGGATCAGATACGCAGTATTTT; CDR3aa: CASSVEVFGGSDTQYF
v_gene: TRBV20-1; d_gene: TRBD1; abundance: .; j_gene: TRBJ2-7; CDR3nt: TGCAGTGCTAGTCGACAGGGCCCCTACGAGCAGTACTTC; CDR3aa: CSASRQGPYEQYF
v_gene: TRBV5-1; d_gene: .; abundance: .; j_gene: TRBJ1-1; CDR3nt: TGCGCCAGCAGCTTGTCTGCCAGACTCGGAGCTTTCTTT; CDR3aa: CASSLSARLGAFF
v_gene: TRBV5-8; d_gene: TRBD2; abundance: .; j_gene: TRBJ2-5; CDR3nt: TGTGCCAGCACTCCTGGACTAGCGGGAGAGACCCAGTACTTC; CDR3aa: CASTPGLAGETQYF
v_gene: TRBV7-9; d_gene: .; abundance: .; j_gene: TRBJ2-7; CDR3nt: TGTGCCAGCAGCTTAGCGGGAGGAGGGGCCCTCTACGAGCAGTACTTC; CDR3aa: CASSLAGGGALYEQYF
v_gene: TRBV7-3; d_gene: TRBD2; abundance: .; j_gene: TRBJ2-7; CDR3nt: TGTGCCAGCAGCTACGGGACTAGCGGGACCGAGCAGTACTTC; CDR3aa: CASSYGTSGTEQYF
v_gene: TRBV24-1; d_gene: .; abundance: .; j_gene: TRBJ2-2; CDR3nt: TGTGCCACCAGTGACCGAGGATCCGGGGAGCTGTTTTTT; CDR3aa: CATSDRGSGELFF
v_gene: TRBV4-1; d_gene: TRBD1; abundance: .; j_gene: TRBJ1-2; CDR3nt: TGCGCCAGCAGCTCGGACAGGGGGGAGGGCGGCTACACCTTC; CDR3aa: CASSSDRGEGGYTF
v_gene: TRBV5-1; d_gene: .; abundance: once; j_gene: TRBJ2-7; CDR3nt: TGCGCCAGCAGCGAGACCGGGTCATACGAGCAGTACTTC; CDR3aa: CASSETGSYEQYF
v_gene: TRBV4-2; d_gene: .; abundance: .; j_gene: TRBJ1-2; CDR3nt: TGTGCCAGCAGCCAAGACAGTAGGGGTTATGGCTACACCTTC; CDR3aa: CASSQDSRGYGYTF
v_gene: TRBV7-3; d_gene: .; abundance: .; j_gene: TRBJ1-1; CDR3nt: TGTGCCAGCAGCGTCACAGGGAAGGGGAACACTGAAGCTTTCTTT; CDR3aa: CASSVTGKGNTEAFF
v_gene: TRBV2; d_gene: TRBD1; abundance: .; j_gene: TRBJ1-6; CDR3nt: TGTGCCAGCTCAGACAGGGTCGATTCACCCCTCCACTTT; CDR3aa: CASSDRVDSPLHF
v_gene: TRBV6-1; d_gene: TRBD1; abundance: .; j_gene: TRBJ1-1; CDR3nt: TGTGCCAGCAGGGAAGGACAGGGGATGAATGCTTTCTTT; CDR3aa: CASREGQGMNAFF
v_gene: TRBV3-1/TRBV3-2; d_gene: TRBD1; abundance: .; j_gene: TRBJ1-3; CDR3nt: TGTGCCAGCAGCGAGGGGACAGGGACTGGAAACACCATATATTTT; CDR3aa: CASSEGTGTGNTIYF
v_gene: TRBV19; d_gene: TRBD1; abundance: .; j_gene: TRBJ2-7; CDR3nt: TGTGCCAGTAGTACAACAGGGGGCTATAACTACGAGCGTTACTTC; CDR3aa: CASSTTGGYNYERYF
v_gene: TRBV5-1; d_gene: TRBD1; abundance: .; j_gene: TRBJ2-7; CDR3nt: TGCGCCAGCAGCTTTGGGACAGGGGACTACGAGCAGTACTTC; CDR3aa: CASSFGTGDYEQYF